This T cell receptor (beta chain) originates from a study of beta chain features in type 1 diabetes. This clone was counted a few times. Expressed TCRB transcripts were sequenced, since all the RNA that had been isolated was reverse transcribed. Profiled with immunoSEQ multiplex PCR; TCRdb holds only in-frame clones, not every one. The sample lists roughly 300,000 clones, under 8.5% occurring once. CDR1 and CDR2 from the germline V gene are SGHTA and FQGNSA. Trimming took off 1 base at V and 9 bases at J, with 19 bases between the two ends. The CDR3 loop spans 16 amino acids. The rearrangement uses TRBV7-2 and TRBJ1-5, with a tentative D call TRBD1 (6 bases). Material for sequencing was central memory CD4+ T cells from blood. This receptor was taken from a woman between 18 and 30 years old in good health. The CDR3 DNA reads TGTGCCAGCAGCTTAGAGGCAAGGGGGACCGGGTTGCCCCAGCATTTT. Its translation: CASSLEARGTGLPQHF. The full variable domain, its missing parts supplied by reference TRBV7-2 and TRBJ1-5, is GAGVSQSPSNKVTEKGKDVELRCDPISGHTALYWYRQSLGQGLEFLIYFQGNSAPDKSGLPSDRFSAERTGGSVSTLTIQRTQQEDSAVYLCASSLEARGTGLPQHFGDGTRLSIL.